This TCR beta chain is drawn from a study of cytomegalovirus exposure and HLA in healthy donors. Study conclusions and caveats: A link between a missense DCLRE1C variant and TCR beta V- and J-gene trimming emerged from a later analysis. In terms of immune exposure information, only CMV serostatus was available.

Trimming cost V 2 bases and J 1 base, with 9 bases left between them. CDR1 is SGHRS, CDR2 YFSETQ, per germline. The CDR3 consists of 15 residues. Comments on this clone: The antigen is not known.

With 60 Vbeta and 13 Jbeta primers, the PCR was carried out. Here immunoSEQ multiplex PCR was the method, and the copy in TCRdb shows in-frame clones only, minus some. This sample has about 120,000 clones; 81% occur once, and the top ten carry around 4%. The clonotype originates from a woman under 40 in good health and CMV-seronegative. J is TRBJ2-2 and V is TRBV5-1; maybe TRBD2 (5 bases). The sequenced material came from PBMCs. CDR3 coding DNA: TGCGCCAGCAGCTTAGCGGAGAAGAACACCGGGGAGCTGTTTTTT. Amino acids: CASSLAEKNTGELFF.